A selection of T cell receptor beta chains follows, all from one sample in a study of Ad26.COV2.S vaccination and SARS-CoV-2 variants. The data were produced by immunoSEQ multiplex PCR, yet TCRdb's version contains in-frame clones alone and is incomplete. The table lists just over 350,000 clones, 92% of them singletons. Material: peripheral blood, obtained after recovery from COVID-19. The origin of the receptors is a human donor who had recovered from COVID-19. Each CDR3 is given with its conserved first and last residue. A D gene is named only where the DNA matches it firmly. For some rows the clone size is stated as once, few or many, or as a class when expanded; others skip it.

d_gene	v_gene	len	j_gene	abundance	CDR3nt	CDR3aa
.	TRBV6-6	13	TRBJ1-5	once	TGTGCCAGCGGGGAAGGGAGCAATCAGCCCCAGCATTTT	CASGEGSNQPQHF
.	TRBV6-5	13	TRBJ2-3	.	TGTGCCAGCAGCAACAGACAGGCGGGACCCCATGGATTT	CASSNRQAGPHGF
TRBD1	TRBV5-1	14	TRBJ2-7	.	TGCGCCAGCAGGTCCACAGGGGGAACCTACGAGCAGTACTTC	CASRSTGGTYEQYF
TRBD2	TRBV5-1	17	TRBJ2-3	.	TGCGCCAGCAGCTTGGACCCCCTAGCGGGGGGCACAGATACGCAGTATTTT	CASSLDPLAGGTDTQYF
TRBD1	TRBV5-4	14	TRBJ2-7	.	TGTGCCAGCAGCTTGGGGACAGGGACCTACGAGCAGTACTTC	CASSLGTGTYEQYF
.	TRBV6-5	15	TRBJ1-3	once	TGTGCCAGCAGTTCGCCCGGACTAGGCGGAAACACCATATATTTT	CASSSPGLGGNTIYF
TRBD1	TRBV5-5	15	TRBJ2-3	once	TGTGCCAGCAGCATCGGGACAGGGCACACAGATACGCAGTATTTT	CASSIGTGHTDTQYF
.	TRBV18	13	TRBJ2-7	.	TGTGCCAGCTCACCACAGGATTCTTACGAGCAGTACTTC	CASSPQDSYEQYF
TRBD1	TRBV5-5	15	TRBJ2-2	.	TGTGCCAGCAGCTTGGGGACAGGGGACACCGGGGAGCTGTTTTTT	CASSLGTGDTGELFF
TRBD1	TRBV5-5	19	TRBJ2-6	.	TGTGCCAGCAGCTTGGCTGGGGACAGACTTCTCTACGGGGCCAACGTCCTGACTTTC	CASSLAGDRLLYGANVLTF
TRBD1	TRBV2	14	TRBJ2-5	.	TGTGCCAGCAGTGTGGACAGGGGAGGGGAGACCCAGTACTTC	CASSVDRGGETQYF
.	TRBV5-1	15	TRBJ2-5	.	TGCGCCAGCAGCTTGGCGGTAGGGCTACAAGAGACCCAGTACTTC	CASSLAVGLQETQYF
.	TRBV5-5	12	TRBJ1-1	.	TGTGCCAGCAGCTCTGGTGGGACTGAAGCTTTCTTT	CASSSGGTEAFF
.	TRBV7-8	12	TRBJ2-2	.	TGTGCCAGCAGCCCATTCCCCGGGGAGCTGTTTTTT	CASSPFPGELFF
.	TRBV2	16	TRBJ1-1	.	TGTGCCAGCAGTGAAGCGCTTCAGGGAATGAACACTGAAGCTTTCTTT	CASSEALQGMNTEAFF
TRBD1	TRBV29-1	13	TRBJ2-7	.	TGCAGCGTTTCCGGGACAGGGCTCTACGAGCAGTACTTC	CSVSGTGLYEQYF
TRBD1	TRBV19	16	TRBJ2-2	.	TGTGCCAGTAGTATACTGGACAGGGTCGGAACCGGGGAGCTGTTTTTT	CASSILDRVGTGELFF
.	TRBV15	12	TRBJ2-2	.	TGTGCCACCCAGCCCGACACCGGGGAGCTGTTTTTT	CATQPDTGELFF
TRBD1	TRBV15	14	TRBJ1-5	.	TGTGCCACCAGAGGGATACAGGGGAATCAGCCCCAGCATTTT	CATRGIQGNQPQHF
TRBD1	TRBV19	15	TRBJ2-1	once	TGTGCCAGTAGTATAGCAGGGGGCATCTACAATGAGCAGTTCTTC	CASSIAGGIYNEQFF
.	TRBV12-5	13	TRBJ2-5	.	TGTGCTAGTGGTACCGGGGCTGGAGGGACCCAGTACTTC	CASGTGAGGTQYF
.	TRBV5-6	15	TRBJ1-1	.	TGTGCCAGCAGCTTCGACAACAGGGTGAACACTGAAGCTTTCTTT	CASSFDNRVNTEAFF
TRBD1	TRBV5-1	14	TRBJ2-7	.	TGCGCCAGCAGCCCCGGGACAGGGTCCTACGAGCAGTACTTC	CASSPGTGSYEQYF
.	TRBV7-2	16	TRBJ1-1	.	TGTGCCAGCAGCTTCCTCCCAGGTAATCATAACGCTGAAGCTTTCTTT	CASSFLPGNHNAEAFF
TRBD2	TRBV18	15	TRBJ2-7	.	TGTGCCAGCTCACCAACTAGCGGGGGGCTCTACGAGCAGTACTTC	CASSPTSGGLYEQYF
TRBD2	TRBV9	17	TRBJ2-2	.	TGTGCCAGCAGCGTACCCGGGACTAGCGGGAACACCGGGGAGCTGTTTTTT	CASSVPGTSGNTGELFF
.	TRBV7-9	12	TRBJ1-1	.	TGTGCCAGCAGCTGGGGACGGGCTGAAGCTTTCTTT	CASSWGRAEAFF
.	TRBV19	16	TRBJ2-5	.	TGTGCCAGTAGTAAAACAGGGACCGCTCCTCAAGAGACCCAGTACTTC	CASSKTGTAPQETQYF
.	TRBV21-1	14	TRBJ2-7	.	TGTGCCAGCAGCATCCGGACAGCTAACTACGAGCAGTACTTC	CASSIRTANYEQYF
.	TRBV11-1	14	TRBJ2-7	.	TGTGCCAGCAGCTTAGAACGGATCCCTGGCGAGCAGTACTTC	CASSLERIPGEQYF
.	TRBV6-2/TRBV6-3	12	TRBJ2-7	.	TGTGCCAGCAGTAATCCTGGATCCGAGCAGTACTTC	CASSNPGSEQYF
.	TRBV7-8	16	TRBJ1-3	.	TGTGCCAGCAGCTTAGCCCCAGGCAACTCTGGAAACACCATATATTTT	CASSLAPGNSGNTIYF
TRBD1	TRBV3-1/TRBV3-2	15	TRBJ1-6	.	TGTGCCAGCAGCCGCATGGAAGGGGGCAGATCACCCCTCCACTTT	CASSRMEGGRSPLHF
.	TRBV11-2	13	TRBJ1-2	.	TGTGCCAGCAGCCCGGGTCAGCACTATGGCTACACCTTC	CASSPGQHYGYTF
.	TRBV5-4	15	TRBJ2-7	.	TGTGCCAGCAGCTTGCCGGGGGTGCTCCCCTACGAGCAGTACTTC	CASSLPGVLPYEQYF
TRBD2	TRBV7-2	14	TRBJ2-3	.	TGTGCCAGCAGCTTAGTGCACGGGGGGGGCCCCTTAGATTTT	CASSLVHGGGPLDF